This TCR beta chain was obtained from a study of blood T cell repertoires in COVID-19. About the study: Samples of COVID-19 (acute and convalescent) were obtained from the United States, Italy and Spain. Sample material is recorded as cDNA or gDNA derived from T cells, B-cell-depleted T cells, or PBMCs.

The CDR3 has 15 residues. The germline V gene encodes CDR1 MRHNA and CDR2 SNTAGT. With V trimmed by 6 bases and J by 4 bases, 10 bases remained unmatched. Authors' analysis steps: How many nucleated cells were present was estimated from reference gene primer amplification. The protocol was immunoSEQ multiplex PCR, while the TCRdb copy is restricted to in-frame clones and leaves out a portion. The DNA gave D and trimming, while V, J and clone size come from that table. The table has 100,000 to 130,000 clones, around nine tenths seen once; the top ten hold less than 1.5%. Sequencing was carried out using peripheral blood. The TCR was taken from a woman younger than 45 with acute or convalescent COVID-19. This sequence joins TRBV6-4 and TRBJ1-2, with 8 bases matching TRBD1. The CDR3 DNA is TGTGCCAGCAGAACACAGGACAGGGCGTTCTATGGCTACACCTTC. This codes for CASRTQDRAFYGYTF.